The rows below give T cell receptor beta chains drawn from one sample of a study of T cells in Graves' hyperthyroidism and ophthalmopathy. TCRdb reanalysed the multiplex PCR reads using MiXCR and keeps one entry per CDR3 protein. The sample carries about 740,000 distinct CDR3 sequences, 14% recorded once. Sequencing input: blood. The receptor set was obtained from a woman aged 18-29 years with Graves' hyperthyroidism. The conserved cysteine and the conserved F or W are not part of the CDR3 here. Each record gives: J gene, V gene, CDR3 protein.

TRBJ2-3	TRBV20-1	SGVGTDTQY
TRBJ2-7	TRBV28	ASSPDGTSYEQY
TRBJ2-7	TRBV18	ASSLRTDLSYEQY
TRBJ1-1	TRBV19	ASSIQGQVSTEAF
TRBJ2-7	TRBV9	ASSVGKGSYEQY
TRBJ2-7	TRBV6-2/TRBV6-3	ASTLRGSGRRGTYEQY
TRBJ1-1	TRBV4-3	ASSSRTGVEAF
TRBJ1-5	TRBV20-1	SAQGAGQPQH
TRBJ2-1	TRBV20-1	SAAPDGRPYNEQF
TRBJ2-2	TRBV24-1	ATSDPGQGIGELF
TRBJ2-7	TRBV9	ASSVVSSGREFAYEQY
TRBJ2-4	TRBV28	ASTTAAALLSIQNIQY
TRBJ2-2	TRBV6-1	ASRTTGDTGELF
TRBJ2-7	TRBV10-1	ASSESNLEREQY